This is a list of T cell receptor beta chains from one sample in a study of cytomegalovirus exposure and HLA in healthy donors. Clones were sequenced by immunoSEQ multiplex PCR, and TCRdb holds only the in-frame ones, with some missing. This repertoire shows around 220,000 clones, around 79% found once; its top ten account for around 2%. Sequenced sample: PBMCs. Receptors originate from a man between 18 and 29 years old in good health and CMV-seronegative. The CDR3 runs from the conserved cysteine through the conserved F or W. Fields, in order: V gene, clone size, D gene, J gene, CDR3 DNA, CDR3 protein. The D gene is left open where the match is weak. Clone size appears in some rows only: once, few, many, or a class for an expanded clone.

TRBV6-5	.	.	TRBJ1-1	TGTGCCAGCAGGACTGGGAACACTGAAGCTTTCTTT	CASRTGNTEAFF
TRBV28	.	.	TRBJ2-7	TGTGCCAGCAGTTTAGCGGGGAACTACGAGCAGTACTTC	CASSLAGNYEQYF
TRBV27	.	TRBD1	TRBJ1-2	TGTGCCAGCAGTTCTTTCGGGACAGACTTCTATGGCTACACCTTC	CASSSFGTDFYGYTF
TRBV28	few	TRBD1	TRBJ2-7	TGTGCCAGCAGTCCCGCGGGACAGGGGTCCTACGAGCAGTACTTC	CASSPAGQGSYEQYF
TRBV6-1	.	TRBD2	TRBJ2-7	TGTGCCAGCAGTGAAAGAGGCGGGGGAACCCACGAGCAGTACTTC	CASSERGGGTHEQYF
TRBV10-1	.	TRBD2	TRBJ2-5	TGCGCCAGGCCCCCCCGGGGGGGAGCTCAAGAGACCCAGTACTTC	CARPPRGGAQETQYF
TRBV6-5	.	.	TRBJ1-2	TGTGCCAGCAGCAGGGCAGGGGACTATGGCTACACCTTC	CASSRAGDYGYTF
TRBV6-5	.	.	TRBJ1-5	TGTGCCAGCAGTTACGGCGGGGGCAATCAGCCCCAGCATTTT	CASSYGGGNQPQHF
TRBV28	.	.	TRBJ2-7	TGTGCCAGCAGTTTACAAGCGGGCCCCCCTCCCCACGAGCAGTACTTC	CASSLQAGPPPHEQYF
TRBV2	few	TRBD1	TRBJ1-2	TGTGCCAGCAGTGGGACAGGGGTGATTGGCTACACCTTC	CASSGTGVIGYTF
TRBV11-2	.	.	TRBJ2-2	TGTGCCAGCAGTTTAGCCCCGCGGGGAAACACCGGGGAGCTGTTTTTT	CASSLAPRGNTGELFF
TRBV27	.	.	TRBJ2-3	TGTGCCAGCAGTTTATCCCCCCCGACAGACACAGATACGCAGTATTTT	CASSLSPPTDTDTQYF